Below, 24 T cell receptor beta chains from the same sample are listed, as sequenced in a study of shared clonotypes between healthy human individuals. Data came from immunoSEQ multiplex PCR; TCRdb stores just in-frame clones and leaves some out. The sample consists of over a million clones, 75% to 80% of them appearing once. Sequencing was carried out using memory CD4+ T cells from PBMCs. Stated subset: CD45RA-negative fraction. The receptors come from a man aged 18-30 years in good health. Some clones in this sample may be carry-over from other donors' samples.

This clone has a count of ten or more. The same CDR3 is also encoded by other DNA sequences in this sample. The genes are TRBV18 and TRBJ2-1, with D uncertain. The CDR3 extends over 15 amino acids. The ends were cut back, 2 bases at V and 0 bases at J, with 8 bases in the middle. Germline V gene data show CDR1 as KGHSH and CDR2 as LQKENI. CDR3 nucleotide sequence: TGTGCCAGCTCACCAGGAAAGATCTCCTACAATGAGCAGTTCTTC. This sequence encodes CASSPGKISYNEQFF.

A single count supports this clone. The chain has TRBV6-5 and TRBJ2-5; 8 nucleotides align to TRBD1. This CDR3 is 16 amino acids long. After removal of 2 bases from V and 7 bases from J, the junction contained 12 bases not matched to a gene. From germline, CDR1 is MNHEY and CDR2 SVGAGI. CDR3 nucleotides: TGTGCCAGCAGTTACCAGACAGGGGCCTCCGTGTTGACCCAGTACTTC. This codes for CASSYQTGASVLTQYF.

V gene TRBV5-1 combines with J gene TRBJ2-7; D not certain. The germline V and J ends were trimmed by 0 bases and 4 bases, with 17 bases remaining between them. The germline CDR1 and CDR2 sequences are SGHRS and YFSETQ. The CDR3 totals 16 residues. In DNA, the CDR3 is TGCGCCAGCAGCTTGGAGGGCGCTCCTCTGAGGTACGAGCAGTACTTC. The encoded protein is CASSLEGAPLRYEQYF.

The V call is TRBV27, the J call TRBJ1-5; D not resolved. This CDR3 is 14 amino acids long. Between the trimmed V and J ends, which lost 2 bases and 0 bases, there was a span of 5 bases. Germline V CDR1 and CDR2: MNHEY, SMNVEV (reference sequence). Here the CDR3 DNA reads TGTGCCAGCAGTTTAAGCAGTAGCAATCAGCCCCAGCATTTT. Translating gives CASSLSSSNQPQHF.

The V and J genes are TRBV7-2 and TRBJ2-7; D call uncertain. V was shortened by 2 bases and J by 0 bases, with 5 bases between the two germline ends. Germline assignment: CDR1 SGHTA and CDR2 FQGNSA. The CDR3 runs 13 residues. The CDR3 here is CASSLSFSYEQYF. CDR3 coding DNA: TGTGCCAGCAGCTTAAGTTTCTCCTACGAGCAGTACTTC.

Points on this clone: The sample contains more than one DNA sequence encoding this CDR3. This sequence joins TRBV5-1 and TRBJ2-2; D might be TRBD2 (6 bases). Trimming cost V 3 bases and J 4 bases, with 7 bases left between them. Germline V gene lookup returns CDR1 SGHRS and CDR2 YFSETQ. CDR3 size: 13 residues. The CDR3 nucleotides are TGCGCCAGCAGCTCTAGCGTCACCGGGGAGCTGTTTTTT. Its translation: CASSSSVTGELFF.

The chain carries TRBV11-2 and TRBJ2-7; D remains ambiguous. Germline assignment: CDR1 SGHAT and CDR2 FQNNGV. CDR3 length: 17 residues. V was clipped by 5 bases and J by 0 bases, with 20 bases between them. The CDR3 nucleotides are TGTGCCAGCAGCCCACACGTTGAGTGGCGGAGCTCCTACGAGCAGTACTTC. Amino acid sequence: CASSPHVEWRSSYEQYF.

The chain couples TRBV28 to TRBJ2-7; the D gene could be TRBD1 or TRBD2 (5 bases each). The CDR3 is made up of 15 amino acids. The V gene lost 10 bases and the J gene lost 0 bases, with 19 bases spanning the gap. Looked up from germline, CDR1 is MDHEN and CDR2 is SYDVKM. CDR3 sequence reads: CAIATAGTYSYEQYF. CDR3 nucleotides: TGTGCCATCGCCACAGCCGGGACGTACTCCTACGAGCAGTACTTC.

Regarding this clone: A far larger clone differs by one base, so this is likely a read error. The chain couples TRBV30 to TRBJ1-1, with D perhaps matching TRBD1 (5 bases). Germline values: CDR1 GTSNPN, CDR2 SVGIG (reference sequence). The CDR3 runs 11 residues. The CDR3 spells CAWRDMTETFF. CDR3 DNA sequence: TGTGCCTGGAGGGACATGACTGAAACTTTCTTT.

The gene calls are TRBV7-2 and TRBJ2-3; 9 nucleotides agree with TRBD2. CDR1 is SGHTA, CDR2 FQGNSA, per germline. The CDR3 length is 16 residues. The junction had 8 bases not matched to a gene; V was cut back by 5 bases and J by 2 bases. The CDR3 loop is CASSARVAGVTDTQYF. The CDR3 nucleotides are TGTGCCAGCAGCGCCCGAGTAGCGGGAGTCACAGATACGCAGTATTTT.

This clone was observed once. The chain uses TRBV28 and TRBJ2-7; 10 bases match TRBD2. This CDR3 is 15 amino acids long. J lost 2 bases, V lost 3 bases, and 4 bases had no gene match. The germline V gene encodes CDR1 MDHEN and CDR2 SYDVKM. The CDR3 coding sequence is TGTGCCAGCAGTTTCAGCGGGGGGGGGCCCTACGAGCAGTACTTC. Translating it yields CASSFSGGGPYEQYF.

About this clone: Other DNA sequences from this sample encode an identical CDR3 as well. The J gene is TRBJ1-2, the V gene TRBV28; D remains ambiguous. CDR1 MDHEN and CDR2 SYDVKM come from the germline V gene. Deletions cut 6 bases from V and 2 bases from J, with 7 bases between. This CDR3 contains 12 residues. The CDR3 here is CASSWENYGYTF. The CDR3, as DNA: TGTGCCAGCAGCTGGGAAAACTATGGCTACACCTTC.

On this clone itself: One base separates it from a far larger clone, so it is likely a read error. Other DNA sequences within the sample encode an identical CDR3. The J gene is TRBJ2-5, the V gene TRBV28; no reliable D call. The CDR3 runs to 14 residues. V was pared by 4 bases and J by 1 base, with 10 bases between. Germline CDR1 MDHEN, CDR2 SYDVKM. The chain's CDR3 is CASSYLQIQETQYF. Written as DNA, the CDR3 is TGTGCCAGCAGTTACTTACAAATCCAAGAGACCCAGTACTTC.

This sequence joins TRBV6-1 and TRBJ2-7; D gene uncertain. Trimming shortened V by 3 bases and J by 2 bases, and 8 bases separated the two germline ends. The CDR3 runs to 13 residues. The germline V gene encodes CDR1 MNHNS and CDR2 SASEGT. Written as DNA, the CDR3 is TGTGCCAGCAGTGATGACCGTCCCTACGAGCAGTACTTC. This sequence encodes CASSDDRPYEQYF.

This clone showed up just a few times. The chain couples TRBV5-3 to TRBJ2-1, with 9 bases identical to TRBD2. TRBV5-3 is reported as an ORF; its role is uncertain. Trimming cost V 5 bases and J 5 bases; bases outside gene matches: 8. The CDR3 is 15 residues long. CDR3 region: CARRRRLAVHNEQFF. The DNA of the CDR3 is TGTGCCAGAAGACGGAGACTAGCGGTCCACAATGAGCAGTTCTTC.

The V gene is TRBV2, the J gene TRBJ2-1; the match to TRBD2 covers 7 bases. With V trimmed by 6 bases and J by 2 bases, 7 bases remained unmatched. CDR1 SNHLY and CDR2 FYNNEI come from the germline V gene. The CDR3 spans 15 residues. The CDR3 region has the DNA TGTGCCAGCAGCAAGGGGCGGGAGCCCTACAATGAGCAGTTCTTC. This encodes CASSKGREPYNEQFF.

This clone was found once. J is TRBJ2-4 and V is TRBV4-1, with TRBD2 matching over 8 bases. V shed 2 bases, J shed 8 bases, and the junction held 2 bases outside the gene matches. Germline loops: CDR1 MGHRA, CDR2 YSYEKL. This CDR3 region has 13 residues. DNA of the CDR3: TGCGCCAGCAGCCAAACGCGGGGGGACATTCAGTACTTC. It encodes CASSQTRGDIQYF.

V gene TRBV18 combines with J gene TRBJ1-2; 7 bases match TRBD1. This CDR3 region has 15 residues. CDR1 and CDR2 from the germline V gene are KGHSH and LQKENI. The J segment lost 3 bases and the V segment lost 3 bases, leaving 7 bases of the junction unmatched. CDR3 in DNA: TGTGCCAGCTCACCCTCTTTAGGGGGCGACTATGGCTACACCTTC. Translated, it gives CASSPSLGGDYGYTF.

In its sample, this clone was seen a few times. V usage is TRBV29-1 and J usage is TRBJ2-5, with TRBD2 matching over 8 bases. The CDR3 runs to 15 residues. The germline gives CDR1 SQVTM, CDR2 ANQGSEA. With 7 bases clipped from V and 4 bases from J, the junction kept 14 bases outside the gene matches. The CDR3 is CSALKGPLAGETQYF. CDR3 DNA: TGCAGCGCCCTCAAGGGGCCGCTAGCGGGAGAGACCCAGTACTTC.

Only one count was recorded for this clone. V and J are TRBV4-2 and TRBJ1-1; D gene ambiguous. In germline, CDR1 is LGHNA, CDR2 YNFKEQ. V was cut by 3 bases and J by 0 bases, with 11 bases left in between. There are 15 residues in the CDR3. The CDR3 reads CASSHLHLMNTEAFF. Written as DNA, the CDR3 is TGTGCCAGCAGCCACCTACACCTAATGAACACTGAAGCTTTCTTT.

Points on this clone: In the same sample, other DNA sequences code for this CDR3. The chain uses TRBV5-1 and TRBJ1-2; TRBD1 aligns across 8 bases. V shed 3 bases, J shed 2 bases, and the junction held 3 bases outside the gene matches. CDR1 is SGHRS and CDR2 is YFSETQ in the germline V gene. There are 14 residues in the CDR3. The CDR3 DNA reads TGCGCCAGCAGCTCCCGGGACAGGAACTATGGCTACACCTTC. Its protein product is CASSSRDRNYGYTF.

The rearrangement joins TRBV6-5 to TRBJ1-2; a weak D match, TRBD1 (5 bases). This CDR3 spans 15 amino acids. The V end was cut by 6 bases, the J end by 2 bases, with 16 bases between. Germline V gives CDR1 MNHEY, CDR2 SVGAGI. CDR3 nucleotide sequence: TGTGCCAGCAGCACCTTCGGGACTCCGAACTATGGCTACACCTTC. Its translation: CASSTFGTPNYGYTF.

With regard to this clone: This sequence may be a read error, since a much larger clone differs from it by one base. The V call is TRBV13, the J call TRBJ2-7; D not resolved. This CDR3 contains 12 residues. V lost 5 bases and J 2 bases, leaving 7 bases between the germline ends. Germline CDR1 reads PRHDT; CDR2 reads FYEKMQ (reference sequence). CDR3 loop: CASSPSAYEQYF. DNA of the CDR3: TGTGCCAGCAGCCCCAGCGCCTACGAGCAGTACTTC.

This chain connects TRBV28 to TRBJ1-1; D unresolved. The CDR3 runs 14 residues. The germline V gene has CDR1 MDHEN and CDR2 SYDVKM. Trimming took 2 bases from V and 3 from J, leaving 10 bases between them. The CDR3 region has the DNA TGTGCCAGCAGTTTAGACTCACGTTACACTGAAGCTTTCTTT. Residues: CASSLDSRYTEAFF. Using reference TRBV28 and TRBJ1-1 for the parts outside the CDR3, the full variable domain is DVKVTQSSRYLVKRTGEKVFLECVQDMDHENMFWYRQDPGLGLRLIYFSYDVKMKEKGDIPEGYSVSREKKERFSLILESASTNQTSMYLCASSLDSRYTEAFFGQGTRLTVV.